The next 28 T cell receptor beta chains were all read from a single sample in a study of blood T cell repertoires in COVID-19. Only in-frame clones appear in the TCRdb table, and some are missing; sequencing was by immunoSEQ multiplex PCR. This table has over 130,000 clones, roughly four fifths appearing once. The specimen was PBMCs or T cells enriched from blood (not recorded which). The origin of the receptors is a woman between 50 and 59 years old with acute COVID-19.

The V and J genes are TRBV5-1 and TRBJ1-2, with a tentative D call TRBD1 (6 bases). Germline values: CDR1 SGHRS, CDR2 YFSETQ. Between the trimmed V and J ends, which lost 3 bases and 5 bases, there was a span of 11 bases. This CDR3 spans 13 amino acids. The CDR3 sequence is CASSSRQAYGYTF. The CDR3 DNA sequence: TGCGCCAGCAGCTCGAGACAGGCTTATGGCTACACCTTC. Together with reference TRBV5-1 and TRBJ1-2, the CDR3 gives the full variable domain: KAGVTQTPRYLIKTRGQQVTLSCSPISGHRSVSWYQQTPGQGLQFLFEYFSETQRNKGNFPGRFSGRQFSNSRSEMNVSTLELGDSALYLCASSSRQAYGYTFGSGTRLTVV.

This chain joins TRBV27 and TRBJ1-2, with TRBD1 matching 8 bases. V shed 5 bases and J 7 bases; nucleotides not matched to a gene: 15. From germline, CDR1 is MNHEY and CDR2 SMNVEV (reference sequence). The CDR3 covers 16 residues. This CDR3 is CASSLSRTGQEGGYTF. The CDR3 region has the DNA TGTGCCAGCAGTCTCTCGAGGACAGGGCAAGAAGGTGGCTACACCTTC.

This sequence joins TRBV6-6 and TRBJ2-5; 7 bases are shared with TRBD1. V trimming: 0 bases; J trimming: 4 bases; junction bases outside the gene matches: 2. Germline V gene lookup returns CDR1 MNHNY and CDR2 SVGAGI (reference sequence). CDR3 size: 14 residues. CDR3 in DNA: TGTGCCAGCAGTTACTCTGCAGGGGGAGAGACCCAGTACTTC. Amino acid sequence: CASSYSAGGETQYF.

The V call is TRBV30, the J call TRBJ1-2; weak D call: TRBD1 (5 bases). There are 14 residues in the CDR3. V shed 0 bases and J shed 7 bases, with 15 bases lying between them. Germline values: CDR1 GTSNPN, CDR2 SVGIG (reference sequence). As DNA, the CDR3 is TGTGCCTGGAGTGTAATGGGGCAAAGGGTTGGCTACACCTTC. This sequence encodes CAWSVMGQRVGYTF.

The genes are TRBV28 and TRBJ1-3; D may be TRBD1 (5 bases). V gave up 4 bases and J gave up 4 bases, with 14 bases separating them. This CDR3 contains 15 residues. CDR1 and CDR2 (germline): MDHEN, SYDVKM. The CDR3 protein is CASSSNRLGGNTIYF. CDR3 in DNA: TGTGCCAGCAGTTCCAACAGGCTAGGAGGAAACACCATATATTTT.

J is TRBJ1-1 and V is TRBV6-4; D call uncertain. Between the trimmed V and J ends, which lost 0 bases and 6 bases, there was a span of 8 bases. The CDR3 length is 13 residues. The germline V gene has CDR1 MRHNA and CDR2 SNTAGT. Written as DNA, the CDR3 is TGTGCCAGCAGTGACTCTTGGGCCTCTGAAGCTTTCTTT. Amino acid sequence: CASSDSWASEAFF.

J is TRBJ1-2 and V is TRBV7-2; 8 bases map to TRBD1. V gave up 5 bases and J gave up 3 bases; unmatched junction bases: 8. CDR1 and CDR2 from the germline V gene are SGHTA and FQGNSA. This CDR3 is 15 amino acids long. For the CDR3, the DNA is TGTGCCAGCAGCCCCCGGACAGGGTTCGACTATGGCTACACCTTC. This translates into CASSPRTGFDYGYTF.

The chain recombines TRBV28 with TRBJ1-1; D call uncertain. V dropped 8 bases and J dropped 11 bases, with 15 bases sitting between them. The germline V gene encodes CDR1 MDHEN and CDR2 SYDVKM. The CDR3 sequence is 11 residues long. CDR3 loop: CASEAAAGAFF. The CDR3 DNA reads TGTGCCAGCGAAGCGGCAGCCGGTGCTTTCTTT. The full variable domain, its missing parts supplied by reference TRBV28 and TRBJ1-1, is DVKVTQSSRYLVKRTGEKVFLECVQDMDHENMFWYRQDPGLGLRLIYFSYDVKMKEKGDIPEGYSVSREKKERFSLILESASTNQTSMYLCASEAAAGAFFGQGTRLTVV.

In its sample, this clone was seen once. This chain joins TRBV2 and TRBJ2-2; 7 bases are shared with TRBD2. The V gene end was trimmed by 1 base and the J gene end by 0 bases; junction bases not matched to a gene: 5. Germline loops: CDR1 SNHLY, CDR2 FYNNEI. This CDR3 region has 17 residues. The CDR3 sequence is CASSEDGLAANTGELFF. The CDR3, as DNA: TGTGCCAGCAGTGAAGATGGGCTAGCGGCGAACACCGGGGAGCTGTTTTTT. The whole variable domain, remainder taken from reference TRBV2 and TRBJ2-2, is EPEVTQTPSHQVTQMGQEVILRCVPISNHLYFYWYRQILGQKVEFLVSFYNNEISEKSEIFDDQFSVERPDGSNFTLKIRSTKLEDSAMYFCASSEDGLAANTGELFFGEGSRLTVL.

The chain joins TRBV7-9 to TRBJ1-2; the D gene is possibly TRBD1 (5 bases). Between the trimmed V and J ends, which lost 5 bases and 0 bases, there was a span of 10 bases. The CDR3 covers 14 residues. The germline CDR1 and CDR2 sequences are SEHNR and FQNEAQ (reference sequence). The CDR3 loop reads CASSRAGTNYGYTF. CDR3 sequence (DNA): TGTGCCAGCAGCCGTGCAGGGACTAACTATGGCTACACCTTC.

The gene calls are TRBV6-1 and TRBJ1-3, with 8 bases lining up with TRBD1. The CDR3 sequence is 17 residues long. Germline values: CDR1 MNHNS, CDR2 SASEGT. Trimming removed 2 bases from V and 0 bases from J; junction bases left unmatched: 6. The CDR3: CASSEWDRPLSGNTIYF. CDR3 coding DNA: TGTGCCAGCAGTGAATGGGACAGGCCACTCTCTGGAAACACCATATATTTT.

The rearrangement links TRBV6-2 or TRBV6-3 to TRBJ2-3; 14 positions match TRBD2. The CDR3 sequence is 17 residues long. V dropped 5 bases and J dropped 10; count of bases not matched to a gene: 14. The V gene's germline CDR1 is MNHEY and CDR2 SVGEGT. The DNA of the CDR3 is TGTGCCAGCAGTCGGACTAGCGGGAGGCTGGAGGCGGGAGCGCAGTATTTT. Translating it yields CASSRTSGRLEAGAQYF.

The CDR3 DNA follows: TGTGCCAGCAGTACCGGGACAGGGGGCTTTGAAGCTTTCTTT. Residues: CASSTGTGGFEAFF. The rearrangement uses TRBV27 and TRBJ1-1; 12 nucleotides align to TRBD1. The germline gives CDR1 MNHEY, CDR2 SMNVEV (reference sequence). The CDR3 runs 14 residues. J was trimmed by 7 bases and V by 5 bases; bases with no gene match: 5.

This sequence joins TRBV21-1 and TRBJ2-1; the listed D gene, TRBD2, was not tested against the DNA. TRBV21-1 is deemed a pseudogene. The CDR3 runs 14 residues. In DNA form, the CDR3 reads TGTGCCAGCAGCAAACCCCCGTCCTACAATGAGCAGTTCTTC. The encoded protein is CASSKPPSYNEQFF.

The chain joins TRBV14 to TRBJ2-1; 9 bases align to TRBD2. Per the germline V gene, CDR1 is SGHDN and CDR2 is FVKESK. CDR3 length equals 15 residues. J gave up 3 bases and V 1 base, and 1 base lay outside the gene matches. The CDR3 loop reads CASSQGSGGYNEQFF. For the CDR3, the DNA is TGTGCCAGCAGCCAAGGTAGCGGGGGCTACAATGAGCAGTTCTTC.

This clone was seen a single time. The V gene is TRBV19, the J gene TRBJ1-2, with D unresolved. The CDR3 loop spans 12 amino acids. The germline CDR1 and CDR2 sequences are LNHDA and SQIVND (reference sequence). V was clipped by 7 bases and J by 1 base, with 7 bases between them. The CDR3 DNA follows: TGTGCCAGTAAGGAGGGTAACTATGGCTACACCTTC. This gives the protein CASKEGNYGYTF.

V gene TRBV29-1 combines with J gene TRBJ1-5; tentatively, D is TRBD1 (6 bases). Germline CDR1 and CDR2: SQVTM and ANQGSEA. With 7 bases removed from V and 4 bases from J, the gap between germline ends came to 14 bases. This CDR3 has 13 residues. CDR3 nucleotides: TGCAGCGCCGGTGACAGGTTGAATCAGCCCCAGCATTTT. It yields the protein CSAGDRLNQPQHF.

CDR3 bases: TGTGCCAGCAGCCGGGGAGCGGGAGTGGAGACCCAGTACTTC. Protein sequence: CASSRGAGVETQYF. The V gene is TRBV7-6, the J gene TRBJ2-5; 8 nucleotides line up with TRBD2. V dropped 5 bases and J dropped 5; count of bases not matched to a gene: 7. Germline CDR1 is SGHVS and CDR2 is FNYEAQ. The CDR3 covers 14 residues.

CDR3 residues: CASSEQGNGELFF. The CDR3 DNA sequence: TGTGCCAGTAGTGAACAGGGTAACGGGGAGCTGTTTTTT. The rearrangement links TRBV19 to TRBJ2-2; maybe TRBD1 (6 bases). The germline V gene encodes CDR1 LNHDA and CDR2 SQIVND (reference sequence). CDR3 length: 13 amino acids. V was pared by 5 bases and J by 7 bases, with 11 bases between.

The chain uses TRBV12-5 and TRBJ2-1, with 9 bases matching TRBD1. CDR3 length: 14 amino acids. J lost 7 bases, V lost 6 bases, and 7 bases had no gene match. The germline CDR1 and CDR2 sequences are LGHNT and FRNRAP. CDR3 nucleotides: TGTGCTAGTGGCCTACAGGGGGCGACGAATGAGCAGTTCTTC. It is translated as CASGLQGATNEQFF. Variable domain in full (rest from reference TRBV12-5 and TRBJ2-1): DARVTQTPRHKVTEMGQEVTMRCQPILGHNTVFWYRQTMMQGLELLAYFRNRAPLDDSGMPKDRFSAEMPDATLATLKIQPSEPRDSAVYFCASGLQGATNEQFFGPGTRLTVL.

The chain couples TRBV6-5 to TRBJ2-2, with 9 bases identical to TRBD1. With V trimmed by 5 bases and J by 5 bases, 3 bases remained unmatched. The length of the CDR3 is 14 residues. Germline values: CDR1 MNHEY, CDR2 SVGAGI. The CDR3 coding sequence is TGTGCCAGCAGTAGACAGGGGGAAACCGGGGAGCTGTTTTTT. As protein: CASSRQGETGELFF.

Only one count was recorded for this clone. This chain connects TRBV25-1 to TRBJ2-1; 8 bases fit TRBD2. This CDR3 contains 14 residues. After removal of 3 bases from V and 4 bases from J, the junction contained 2 bases not matched to a gene. Germline V gene data show CDR1 as MGHDK and CDR2 as SYGVNS. CDR3 sequence reads: CASSEASGYNEQFF. The CDR3 coding sequence is TGTGCCAGCAGTGAGGCTAGCGGGTACAATGAGCAGTTCTTC.

This clone was seen a few times. V gene TRBV19 combines with J gene TRBJ1-3, with D uncertain. Looked up from germline, CDR1 is LNHDA and CDR2 is SQIVND (reference sequence). The CDR3 extends over 13 amino acids. Trimming shortened V by 9 bases and J by 0 bases, and 9 bases separated the two germline ends. In DNA, the CDR3 is TGTGCCAGCGGACGGGGCTCTGGAAACACCATATATTTT. Protein product: CASGRGSGNTIYF. The full variable domain, with the rest looked up from reference TRBV19 and TRBJ1-3, is DGGITQSPKYLFRKEGQNVTLSCEQNLNHDAMYWYRQDPGQGLRLIYYSQIVNDFQKGDIAEGYSVSREKKESFPLTVTSAQKNPTAFYLCASGRGSGNTIYFGEGSWLTVV.

The chain combines TRBV11-3 with TRBJ2-2, with D tentatively TRBD2 (7 bases). V dropped 4 bases and J dropped 4 bases, with 16 bases sitting between them. This CDR3 is 16 amino acids long. From germline, CDR1 is SGHNT and CDR2 YENEEA. The CDR3 nucleotides read TGTGCCAGCAGCTCCAAGGGGGGAGGGACCACCGGGGAGCTGTTTTTT. Amino acids: CASSSKGGGTTGELFF.

This sequence joins TRBV18 and TRBJ1-5; tentative D call: TRBD1 (5 bases). The CDR3 is 14 amino acids. The germline V gene has CDR1 KGHSH and CDR2 LQKENI. Trimming shortened V by 2 bases and J by 4 bases, and 9 bases separated the two germline ends. The CDR3 spells CASSPAGTNQPQHF. The CDR3 bases are TGTGCCAGCTCACCAGCAGGGACTAATCAGCCCCAGCATTTT.

The rearrangement joins TRBV30 to TRBJ1-6, with D hard to call. Germline CDR1 and CDR2: GTSNPN and SVGIG (reference sequence). The CDR3 totals 14 residues. Trimming left V 0 bases short and J 10 bases short, with 13 bases between. In DNA, the CDR3 is TGTGCCTGGAGTGTGGCAGTCTGGAGATCACCCCTCCACTTT. Its protein product is CAWSVAVWRSPLHF.

The rearrangement uses TRBV12-5 and TRBJ2-5; weak D call: TRBD2 (5 bases). The V end was cut by 5 bases, the J end by 4 bases, with 11 bases between. CDR3 size: 13 residues. CDR1 LGHNT and CDR2 FRNRAP come from the germline V gene. This CDR3 reads CASGAIGLETQYF. CDR3 coding DNA: TGTGCTAGTGGTGCAATCGGACTAGAGACCCAGTACTTC.

The chain employs TRBV28 and TRBJ1-2, with D possibly matching TRBD1 (6 bases). The CDR3 sequence is 13 residues long. The germline CDR1 and CDR2 sequences are MDHEN and SYDVKM. V gave up 5 bases and J gave up 8 bases, with 15 bases separating them. The CDR3 sequence: CASSPSQGSGYTF. CDR3 in DNA: TGTGCCAGCAGTCCCTCACAGGGATCGGGCTACACCTTC.